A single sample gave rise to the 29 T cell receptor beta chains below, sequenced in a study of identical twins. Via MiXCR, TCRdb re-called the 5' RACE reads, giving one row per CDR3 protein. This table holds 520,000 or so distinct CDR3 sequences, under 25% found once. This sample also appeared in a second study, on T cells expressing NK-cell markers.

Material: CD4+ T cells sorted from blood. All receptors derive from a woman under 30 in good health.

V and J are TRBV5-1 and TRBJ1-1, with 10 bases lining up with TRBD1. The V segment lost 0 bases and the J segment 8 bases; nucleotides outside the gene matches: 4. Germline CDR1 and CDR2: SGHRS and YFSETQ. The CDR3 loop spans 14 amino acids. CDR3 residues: CASSLVGTGEEAFF. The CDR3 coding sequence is TGCGCCAGCAGCTTGGTCGGGACAGGGGAAGAAGCTTTCTTT.

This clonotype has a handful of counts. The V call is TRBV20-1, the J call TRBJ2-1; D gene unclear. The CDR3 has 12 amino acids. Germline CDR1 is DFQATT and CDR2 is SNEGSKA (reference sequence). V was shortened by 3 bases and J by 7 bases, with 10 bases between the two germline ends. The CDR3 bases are TGCAGTGCTAGCTTGGGCCAGAATGAGCAGTTCTTC. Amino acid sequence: CSASLGQNEQFF.

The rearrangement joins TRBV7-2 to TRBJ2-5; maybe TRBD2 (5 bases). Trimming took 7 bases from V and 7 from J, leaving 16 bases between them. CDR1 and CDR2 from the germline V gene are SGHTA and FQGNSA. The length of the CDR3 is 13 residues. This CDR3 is CASTLLGSVTQYF. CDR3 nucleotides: TGTGCCAGCACCCTACTAGGCTCTGTGACCCAGTACTTC.

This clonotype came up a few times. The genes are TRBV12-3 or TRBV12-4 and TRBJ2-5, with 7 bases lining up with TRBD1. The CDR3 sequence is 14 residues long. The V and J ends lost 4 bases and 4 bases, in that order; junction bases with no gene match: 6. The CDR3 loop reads CASSSNSGGETQYF. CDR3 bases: TGTGCCAGCAGTTCAAACTCAGGGGGAGAGACCCAGTACTTC.

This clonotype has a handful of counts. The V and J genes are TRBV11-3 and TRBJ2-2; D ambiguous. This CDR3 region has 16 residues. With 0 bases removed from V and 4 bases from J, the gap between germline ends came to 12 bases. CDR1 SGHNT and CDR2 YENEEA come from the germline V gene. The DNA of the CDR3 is TGTGCCAGCAGCTTAGATAGTAACTTTGGCACCGGGGAGCTGTTTTTT. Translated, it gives CASSLDSNFGTGELFF.

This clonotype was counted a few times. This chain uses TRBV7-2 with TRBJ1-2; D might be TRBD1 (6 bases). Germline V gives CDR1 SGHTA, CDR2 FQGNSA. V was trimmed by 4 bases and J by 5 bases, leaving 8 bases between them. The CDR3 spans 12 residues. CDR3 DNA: TGTGCCAGCAGCTATACAGGGTATGGCTACACCTTC. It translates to CASSYTGYGYTF.

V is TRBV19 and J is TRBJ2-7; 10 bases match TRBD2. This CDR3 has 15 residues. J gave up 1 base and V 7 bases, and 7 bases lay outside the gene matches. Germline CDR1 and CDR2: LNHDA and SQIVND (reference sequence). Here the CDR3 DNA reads TGTGCCAGTAACAAAGAGACTAGCGGGTCCTACGAGCAGTACTTC. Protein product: CASNKETSGSYEQYF. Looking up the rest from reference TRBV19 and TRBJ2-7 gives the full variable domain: DGGITQSPKYLFRKEGQNVTLSCEQNLNHDAMYWYRQDPGQGLRLIYYSQIVNDFQKGDIAEGYSVSREKKESFPLTVTSAQKNPTAFYLCASNKETSGSYEQYFGPGTRLTVT.

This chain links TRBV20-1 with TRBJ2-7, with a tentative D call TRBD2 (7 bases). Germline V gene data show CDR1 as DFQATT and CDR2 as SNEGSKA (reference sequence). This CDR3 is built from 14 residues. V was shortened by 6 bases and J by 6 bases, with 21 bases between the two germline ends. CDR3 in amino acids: CSALGAGVRGEQYF. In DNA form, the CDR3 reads TGCAGTGCACTGGGGGCGGGAGTGAGGGGCGAGCAGTACTTC.

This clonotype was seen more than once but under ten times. CDR3 amino acids: CASSLALGDIQYF. The CDR3, as DNA: TGTGCCAGCAGCCTGGCCCTGGGTGACATTCAGTACTTC. The chain joins TRBV11-2 to TRBJ2-4; D call uncertain. CDR3 size: 13 residues. The germline V and J ends were trimmed by 5 bases and 8 bases, with 13 bases remaining between them. Looked up from germline, CDR1 is SGHAT and CDR2 is FQNNGV. The variable domain in full, completed from reference TRBV11-2 and TRBJ2-4, reads EAGVAQSPRYKIIEKRQSVAFWCNPISGHATLYWYQQILGQGPKLLIQFQNNGVVDDSQLPKDRFSAERLKGVDSTLKIQPAKLEDSAVYLCASSLALGDIQYFGAGTRLSVL.

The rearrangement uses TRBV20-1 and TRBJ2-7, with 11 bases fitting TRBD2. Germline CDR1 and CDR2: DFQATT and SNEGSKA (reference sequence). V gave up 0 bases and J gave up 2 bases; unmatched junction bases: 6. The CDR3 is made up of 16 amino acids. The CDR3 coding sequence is TGCAGTGCTAGAGATCTATTTAGCGGGGGGGCCTACGAGCAGTACTTC. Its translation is CSARDLFSGGAYEQYF.

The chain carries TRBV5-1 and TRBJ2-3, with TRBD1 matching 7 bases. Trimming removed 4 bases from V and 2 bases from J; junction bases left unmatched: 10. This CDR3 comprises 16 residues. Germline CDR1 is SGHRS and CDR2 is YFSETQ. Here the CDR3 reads CASSLDTGAATDTQYF. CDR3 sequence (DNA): TGCGCCAGCAGCCTGGATACAGGGGCCGCCACAGATACGCAGTATTTT.

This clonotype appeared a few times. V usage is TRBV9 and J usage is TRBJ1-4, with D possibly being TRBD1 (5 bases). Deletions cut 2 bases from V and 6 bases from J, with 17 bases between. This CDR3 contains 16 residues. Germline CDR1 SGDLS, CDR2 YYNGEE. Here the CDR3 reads CASSVGGTLADEKLFF. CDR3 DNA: TGTGCCAGCAGCGTTGGGGGGACCCTCGCGGATGAAAAACTGTTTTTT. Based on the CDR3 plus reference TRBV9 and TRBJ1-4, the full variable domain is DSGVTQTPKHLITATGQRVTLRCSPRSGDLSVYWYQQSLDQGLQFLIQYYNGEERAKGNILERFSAQQFPDLHSELNLSSLELGDSALYFCASSVGGTLADEKLFFGSGTQLSVL.

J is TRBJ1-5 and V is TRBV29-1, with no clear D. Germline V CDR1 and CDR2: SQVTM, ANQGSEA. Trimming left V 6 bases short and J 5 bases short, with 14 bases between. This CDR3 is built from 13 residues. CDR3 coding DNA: TGCAGCGTAGTGTTAGACGGGGATCAGCCCCAGCATTTT. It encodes CSVVLDGDQPQHF.

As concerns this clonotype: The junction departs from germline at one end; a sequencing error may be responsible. CDR3 sequence reads: CASSLRSGPADTHYF. DNA for the CDR3: TGTGCCAGCAGCTTAAGGTCGGGCCCCGCAGATACGCATTATTTT. The rearrangement links TRBV7-3 to TRBJ2-3; D gene unclear. This CDR3 is 15 amino acids long. Germline assignment: CDR1 SGHTA and CDR2 FQGTGA.

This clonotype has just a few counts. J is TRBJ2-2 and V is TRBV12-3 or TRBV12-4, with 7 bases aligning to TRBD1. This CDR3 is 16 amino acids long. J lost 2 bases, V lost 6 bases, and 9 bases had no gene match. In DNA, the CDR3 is TGTGCCAGCAGGGGACAGCTAAGCGTAAACACCGGGGAGCTGTTTTTT. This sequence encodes CASRGQLSVNTGELFF.

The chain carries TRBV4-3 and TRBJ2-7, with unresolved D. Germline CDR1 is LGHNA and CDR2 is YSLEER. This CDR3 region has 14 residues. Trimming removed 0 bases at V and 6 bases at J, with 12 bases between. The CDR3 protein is CASSQEPTKLEQYF. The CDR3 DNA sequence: TGCGCCAGCAGCCAAGAGCCGACGAAACTCGAGCAGTACTTC.

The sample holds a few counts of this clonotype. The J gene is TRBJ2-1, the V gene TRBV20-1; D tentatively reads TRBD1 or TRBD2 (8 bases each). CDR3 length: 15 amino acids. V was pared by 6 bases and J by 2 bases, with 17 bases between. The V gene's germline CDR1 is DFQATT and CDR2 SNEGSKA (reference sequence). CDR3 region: CSAQGAGGTYNEQFF. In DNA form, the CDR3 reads TGCAGTGCGCAGGGGGCGGGAGGTACCTACAATGAGCAGTTCTTC.

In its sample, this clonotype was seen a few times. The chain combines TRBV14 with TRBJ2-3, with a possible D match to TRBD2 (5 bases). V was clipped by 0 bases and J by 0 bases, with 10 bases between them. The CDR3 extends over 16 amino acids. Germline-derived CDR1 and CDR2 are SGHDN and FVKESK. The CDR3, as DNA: TGTGCCAGCAGCCAAGATTCCGGCGGGAGCACAGATACGCAGTATTTT. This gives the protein CASSQDSGGSTDTQYF.

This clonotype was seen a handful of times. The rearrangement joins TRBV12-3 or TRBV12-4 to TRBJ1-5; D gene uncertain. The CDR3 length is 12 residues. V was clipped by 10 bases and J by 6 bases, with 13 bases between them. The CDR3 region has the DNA TGTGCCACCTCTCGGGAATTTCAGCCCCAGCATTTT. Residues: CATSREFQPQHF.

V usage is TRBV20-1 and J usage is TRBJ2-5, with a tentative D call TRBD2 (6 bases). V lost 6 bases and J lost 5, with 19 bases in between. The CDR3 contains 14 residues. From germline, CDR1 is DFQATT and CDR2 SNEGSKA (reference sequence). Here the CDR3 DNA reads TGCAGTGCCCGCCGAGGGAGCGGGCCGGAGACCCAGTACTTC. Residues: CSARRGSGPETQYF.

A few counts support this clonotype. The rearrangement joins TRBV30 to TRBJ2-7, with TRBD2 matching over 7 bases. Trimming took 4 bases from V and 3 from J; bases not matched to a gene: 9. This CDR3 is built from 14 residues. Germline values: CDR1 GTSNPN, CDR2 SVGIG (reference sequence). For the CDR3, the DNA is TGTGCCTGGAATTATGCGGGAGACCTCTACGAGCAGTACTTC. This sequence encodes CAWNYAGDLYEQYF.

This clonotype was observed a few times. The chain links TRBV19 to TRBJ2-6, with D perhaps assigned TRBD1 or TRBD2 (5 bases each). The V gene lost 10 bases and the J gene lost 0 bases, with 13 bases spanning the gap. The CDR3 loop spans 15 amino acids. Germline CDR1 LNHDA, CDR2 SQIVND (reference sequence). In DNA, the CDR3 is TGTGCCACCGAGGGGTTCTACTCTGGGGCCAACGTCCTGACTTTC. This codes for CATEGFYSGANVLTF.

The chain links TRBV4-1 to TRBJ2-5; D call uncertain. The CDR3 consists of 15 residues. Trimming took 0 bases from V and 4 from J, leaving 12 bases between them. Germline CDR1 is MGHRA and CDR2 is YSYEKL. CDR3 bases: TGCGCCAGCAGCCAAGAGGGCCAGTCTCGAGAGACCCAGTACTTC. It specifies CASSQEGQSRETQYF.

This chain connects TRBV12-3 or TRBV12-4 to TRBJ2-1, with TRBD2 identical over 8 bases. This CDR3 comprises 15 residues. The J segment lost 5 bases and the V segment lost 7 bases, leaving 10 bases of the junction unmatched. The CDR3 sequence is CASTRSGGTNNEQFF. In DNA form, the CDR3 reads TGTGCCAGCACCCGCTCGGGGGGGACTAACAATGAGCAGTTCTTC.

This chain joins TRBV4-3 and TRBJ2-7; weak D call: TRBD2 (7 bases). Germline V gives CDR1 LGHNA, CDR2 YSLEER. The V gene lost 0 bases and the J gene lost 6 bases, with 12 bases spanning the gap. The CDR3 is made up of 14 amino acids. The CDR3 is CASSQDKGGLEQYF. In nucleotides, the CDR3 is TGCGCCAGCAGCCAAGATAAGGGGGGGCTCGAGCAGTACTTC.

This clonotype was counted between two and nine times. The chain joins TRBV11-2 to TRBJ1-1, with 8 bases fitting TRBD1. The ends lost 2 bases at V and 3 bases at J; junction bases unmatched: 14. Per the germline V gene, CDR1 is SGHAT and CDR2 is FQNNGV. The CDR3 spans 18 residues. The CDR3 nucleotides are TGTGCCAGCAGCTTAAGGGCAGGGGGCATTACCATCTACACTGAAGCTTTCTTT. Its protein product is CASSLRAGGITIYTEAFF.

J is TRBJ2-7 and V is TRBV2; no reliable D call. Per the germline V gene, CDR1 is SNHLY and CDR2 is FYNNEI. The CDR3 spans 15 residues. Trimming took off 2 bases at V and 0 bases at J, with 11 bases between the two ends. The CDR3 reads CASSELEHNSYEQYF. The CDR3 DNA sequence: TGTGCCAGCAGTGAACTAGAGCATAACTCCTACGAGCAGTACTTC.

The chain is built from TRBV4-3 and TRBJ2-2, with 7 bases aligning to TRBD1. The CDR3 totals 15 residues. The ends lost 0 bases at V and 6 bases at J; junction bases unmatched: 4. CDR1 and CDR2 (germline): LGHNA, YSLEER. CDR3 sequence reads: CASSQETGRAGELFF. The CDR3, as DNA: TGCGCCAGCAGCCAAGAGACAGGGCGGGCCGGGGAGCTGTTTTTT.

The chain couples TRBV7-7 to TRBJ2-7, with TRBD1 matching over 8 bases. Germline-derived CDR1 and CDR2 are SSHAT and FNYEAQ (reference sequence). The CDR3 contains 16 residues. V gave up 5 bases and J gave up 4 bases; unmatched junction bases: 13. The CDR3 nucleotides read TGTGCCAGCAGCCCTGGGCAGGGACAGGCAAATTACGAGCAGTACTTC. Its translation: CASSPGQGQANYEQYF.